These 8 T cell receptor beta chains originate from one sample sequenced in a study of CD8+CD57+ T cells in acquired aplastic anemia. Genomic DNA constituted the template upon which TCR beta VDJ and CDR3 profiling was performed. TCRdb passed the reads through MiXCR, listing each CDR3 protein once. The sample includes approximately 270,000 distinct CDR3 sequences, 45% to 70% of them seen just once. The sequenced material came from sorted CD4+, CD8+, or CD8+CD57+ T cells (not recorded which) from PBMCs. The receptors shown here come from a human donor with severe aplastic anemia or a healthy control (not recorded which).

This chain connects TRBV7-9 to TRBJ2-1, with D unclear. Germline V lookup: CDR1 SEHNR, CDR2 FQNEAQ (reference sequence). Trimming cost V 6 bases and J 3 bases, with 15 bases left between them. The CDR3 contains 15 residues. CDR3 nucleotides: TGTGCCAGCAGGAACATCGACATTGTCTACAATGAGCAGTTCTTC. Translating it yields CASRNIDIVYNEQFF.

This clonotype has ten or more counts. The CDR3 DNA reads as TGTGCCAGTAGTAACAGGGAGGCTGAAGCTTTCTTT. Encoded protein: CASSNREAEAFF. The J gene is TRBJ1-1, the V gene TRBV19; D may be TRBD1 (6 bases). With 4 bases removed from V and 6 bases from J, the gap between germline ends came to 9 bases. The CDR3 covers 12 residues. Germline V CDR1 and CDR2: LNHDA, SQIVND (reference sequence).

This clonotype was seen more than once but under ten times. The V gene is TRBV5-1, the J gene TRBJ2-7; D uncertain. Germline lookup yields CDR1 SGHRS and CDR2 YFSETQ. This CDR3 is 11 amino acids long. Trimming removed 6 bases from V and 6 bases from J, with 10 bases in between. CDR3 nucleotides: TGCGCCAGCAAATATCAGGTCGAGCAGTACTTC. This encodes CASKYQVEQYF.

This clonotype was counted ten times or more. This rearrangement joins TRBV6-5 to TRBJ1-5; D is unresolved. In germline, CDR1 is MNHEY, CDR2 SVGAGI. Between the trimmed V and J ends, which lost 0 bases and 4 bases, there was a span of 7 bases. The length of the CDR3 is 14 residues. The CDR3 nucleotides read TGTGCCAGCAGTTACTCTCGGCGGAATCAGCCCCAGCATTTT. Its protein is CASSYSRRNQPQHF.

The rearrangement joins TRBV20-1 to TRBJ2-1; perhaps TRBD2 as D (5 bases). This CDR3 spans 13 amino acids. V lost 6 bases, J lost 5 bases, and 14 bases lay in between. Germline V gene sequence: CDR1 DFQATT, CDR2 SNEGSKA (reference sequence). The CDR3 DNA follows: TGCAGTGCAGGAGGAAGGTCCAACAATGAGCAGTTCTTC. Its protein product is CSAGGRSNNEQFF.

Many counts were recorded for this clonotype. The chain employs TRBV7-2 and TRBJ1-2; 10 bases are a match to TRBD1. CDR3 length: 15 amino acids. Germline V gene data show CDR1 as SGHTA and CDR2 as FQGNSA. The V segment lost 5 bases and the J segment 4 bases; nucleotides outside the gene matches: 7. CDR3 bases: TGTGCCAGCAGCCCGGGGACAGGGGCTTTCTATGGCTACACCTTC. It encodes CASSPGTGAFYGYTF.

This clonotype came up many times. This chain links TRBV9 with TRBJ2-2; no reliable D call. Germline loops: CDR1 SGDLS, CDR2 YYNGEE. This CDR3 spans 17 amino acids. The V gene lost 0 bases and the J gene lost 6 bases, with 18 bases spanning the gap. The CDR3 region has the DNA TGTGCCAGCAGCGTAGGTTTTAAGTCCGGTTATCCCGGGGAGCTGTTTTTT. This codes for CASSVGFKSGYPGELFF. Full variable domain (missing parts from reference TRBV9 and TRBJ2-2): DSGVTQTPKHLITATGQRVTLRCSPRSGDLSVYWYQQSLDQGLQFLIQYYNGEERAKGNILERFSAQQFPDLHSELNLSSLELGDSALYFCASSVGFKSGYPGELFFGEGSRLTVL.

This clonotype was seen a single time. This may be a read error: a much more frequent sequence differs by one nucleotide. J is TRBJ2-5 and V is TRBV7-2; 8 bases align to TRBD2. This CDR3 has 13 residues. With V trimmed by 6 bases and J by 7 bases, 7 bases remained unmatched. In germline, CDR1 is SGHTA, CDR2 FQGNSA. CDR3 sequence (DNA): TGTGCCAGCAGTGGACTAGCTCCTCCGACCCAGTACTTC. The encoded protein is CASSGLAPPTQYF.